Presented here are 28 T cell receptor beta chains from one specimen sequenced in a study of cytomegalovirus exposure and HLA in healthy donors. Generated by immunoSEQ multiplex PCR, the TCRdb table keeps only in-frame clones and is missing some. The sample yields around 160,000 clones, more than 70% seen once. The sample was PBMCs. These receptors all stem from a man younger than 45 in good health and CMV-seropositive.

V and J are TRBV25-1 and TRBJ2-4, with TRBD1 identical over 8 bases. The CDR3 totals 15 residues. V trimming: 1 base; J trimming: 4 bases; junction bases outside the gene matches: 3. From germline, CDR1 is MGHDK and CDR2 SYGVNS. The CDR3 loop reads CASSESGQAKNIQYF. For the CDR3, the DNA is TGTGCCAGCAGTGAATCGGGACAGGCGAAAAACATTCAGTACTTC.

The chain couples TRBV7-2 to TRBJ1-1; 8 nucleotides match TRBD1. Germline V gene data show CDR1 as SGHTA and CDR2 as FQGNSA. The CDR3 is made up of 13 amino acids. V was pared by 5 bases and J by 5 bases, with 4 bases of the junction left unmatched. The CDR3 reads CASSPDRETEAFF. The DNA for the CDR3 is TGTGCCAGCAGCCCGGACAGGGAAACTGAAGCTTTCTTT.

The rearrangement links TRBV9 to TRBJ2-3, with 8 positions matching TRBD2. Germline CDR1 SGDLS, CDR2 YYNGEE. Losses at the gene ends were 6 bases for V and 0 bases for J; bases not matched to a gene: 21. The CDR3 length is 20 residues. The CDR3 is CASIPNPGTSLPPSTDTQYF. Here the CDR3 DNA reads TGTGCCAGCATCCCGAACCCGGGGACTAGTCTACCTCCTAGCACAGATACGCAGTATTTT.

The chain employs TRBV2 and TRBJ2-7; 12 positions agree with TRBD2. The CDR3 is 19 residues long. Germline V lookup: CDR1 SNHLY, CDR2 FYNNEI. The junction had 17 bases not matched to a gene; V was cut back by 8 bases and J by 0 bases. The CDR3 loop reads CASVGLAGLEFKTSYEQYF. CDR3 in DNA: TGTGCCAGCGTAGGACTAGCGGGGCTCGAGTTTAAAACCTCCTACGAGCAGTACTTC.

The CDR3 sequence: CASSVAGGGPNEKLFF. The DNA for the CDR3 is TGTGCCAGCAGCGTAGCTGGAGGGGGCCCTAATGAAAAACTGTTTTTT. This chain uses TRBV9 with TRBJ1-4; 7 bases are a match to TRBD1. V lost 0 bases and J lost 3; bases outside the gene matches: 5. Per germline, CDR1 SGDLS and CDR2 YYNGEE. The CDR3 spans 16 residues.

Comments on this clone: The same CDR3 arises from other DNA sequences in this sample as well. This chain links TRBV11-2 with TRBJ2-1; D is perhaps TRBD1 (6 bases). This CDR3 spans 15 amino acids. V lost 3 bases and J lost 4, with 13 bases in between. CDR1 is SGHAT and CDR2 is FQNNGV in the germline V gene. DNA for the CDR3: TGTGCCAGCAGCTTTTCTAGGGGGTCATACAATGAGCAGTTCTTC. As protein: CASSFSRGSYNEQFF.

This chain joins TRBV9 and TRBJ1-1; D is ambiguous. Germline V CDR1 and CDR2: SGDLS, YYNGEE. The CDR3 contains 13 residues. Trimming took 2 bases from V and 5 from J, leaving 10 bases between them. The CDR3: CASSVSPSTEAFF. In DNA form, the CDR3 reads TGTGCCAGCAGCGTTAGTCCGTCGACTGAAGCTTTCTTT.

This chain links TRBV7-3 with TRBJ1-1; no reliable D call. CDR3 length: 13 residues. Germline loops: CDR1 SGHTA, CDR2 FQGTGA. The germline V and J ends were trimmed by 0 bases and 6 bases, with 8 bases remaining between them. In nucleotides, the CDR3 is TGTGCCAGCAGCTTAACCTCCGAGGCTGAAGCTTTCTTT. Protein: CASSLTSEAEAFF.

This chain links TRBV28 with TRBJ2-7; D is perhaps TRBD1 (6 bases). The length of the CDR3 is 15 residues. Germline V gives CDR1 MDHEN, CDR2 SYDVKM. Trimming took 5 bases from V and 2 from J, leaving 16 bases between them. CDR3 protein: CASSPGTRAPYEQYF. CDR3 coding DNA: TGTGCCAGCAGTCCCGGGACACGGGCACCCTACGAGCAGTACTTC. The variable domain in full, completed from reference TRBV28 and TRBJ2-7, reads DVKVTQSSRYLVKRTGEKVFLECVQDMDHENMFWYRQDPGLGLRLIYFSYDVKMKEKGDIPEGYSVSREKKERFSLILESASTNQTSMYLCASSPGTRAPYEQYFGPGTRLTVT.

This chain uses TRBV30 with TRBJ2-7, with 11 bases lining up with TRBD1. This CDR3 comprises 14 residues. The V gene end was trimmed by 5 bases and the J gene end by 5 bases; junction bases not matched to a gene: 8. Per the germline V gene, CDR1 is GTSNPN and CDR2 is SVGIG (reference sequence). The CDR3 loop is CAWDGGTGGNEQYF. The CDR3 nucleotides read TGTGCCTGGGATGGGGGGACAGGGGGTAACGAGCAGTACTTC.

This rearrangement joins TRBV2 to TRBJ1-5; D perhaps matches TRBD1 (6 bases). This CDR3 contains 14 residues. Trimming cost V 8 bases and J 5 bases, with 16 bases left between them. Germline-derived CDR1 and CDR2 are SNHLY and FYNNEI. The CDR3 sequence is CASGFQGMDQPQHF. The DNA of the CDR3 is TGTGCCAGCGGGTTCCAGGGGATGGATCAGCCCCAGCATTTT.

The chain employs TRBV5-1 and TRBJ2-7, with D maybe TRBD2 (5 bases). CDR3 length: 12 residues. Germline CDR1 is SGHRS and CDR2 is YFSETQ. Trimming stripped 4 bases from V and 0 bases from J, with 5 bases between. The CDR3 DNA sequence: TGCGCCAGCAGCACTAGCTCCTACGAGCAGTACTTC. Its translation is CASSTSSYEQYF. Full variable domain (rest looked up from reference TRBV5-1 and TRBJ2-7): KAGVTQTPRYLIKTRGQQVTLSCSPISGHRSVSWYQQTPGQGLQFLFEYFSETQRNKGNFPGRFSGRQFSNSRSEMNVSTLELGDSALYLCASSTSSYEQYFGPGTRLTVT.

This chain connects TRBV6-5 to TRBJ2-3; 8 nucleotides match TRBD2. The CDR3 totals 16 residues. After removal of 2 bases from V and 2 bases from J, the junction contained 6 bases not matched to a gene. From germline, CDR1 is MNHEY and CDR2 SVGAGI. CDR3 protein: CASSYGSTSATDTQYF. The CDR3 DNA reads TGTGCCAGCAGTTACGGGTCGACTAGCGCCACAGATACGCAGTATTTT.

The chain links TRBV5-8 to TRBJ2-3, with TRBD2 as a possible D gene (6 bases). Germline values: CDR1 SGHTS, CDR2 YDEGEE. The CDR3 is made up of 15 amino acids. V shed 5 bases and J shed 2 bases, with 15 bases lying between them. Here the CDR3 reads CASRADGRLTDTQYF. Written as DNA, the CDR3 is TGTGCCAGCAGAGCGGACGGGAGACTCACAGATACGCAGTATTTT.

The chain employs TRBV7-3 and TRBJ2-1; 7 bases are a match to TRBD2. CDR1 and CDR2 (germline): SGHTA, FQGTGA. The CDR3 has 15 residues. With 0 bases clipped from V and 5 bases from J, the junction kept 4 bases outside the gene matches. The DNA for the CDR3 is TGTGCCAGCAGCTTAACAGGGGACTATCACAATGAGCAGTTCTTC. Translation: CASSLTGDYHNEQFF. The entire variable domain, with the rest obtained from reference TRBV7-3 and TRBJ2-1, is as follows: GAGVSQTPSNKVTEKGKYVELRCDPISGHTALYWYRQSLGQGPEFLIYFQGTGAADDSGLPNDRFFAVRPEGSVSTLKIQRTERGDSAVYLCASSLTGDYHNEQFFGPGTRLTVL.

The rearrangement joins TRBV27 to TRBJ1-2, with D perhaps matching TRBD1 (5 bases). The CDR3 covers 15 residues. The germline CDR1 and CDR2 sequences are MNHEY and SMNVEV (reference sequence). V was trimmed by 5 bases and J by 2 bases, leaving 15 bases between them. This CDR3 reads CASSPVPTENYGYTF. The CDR3 DNA reads TGTGCCAGCAGTCCTGTTCCGACAGAAAACTATGGCTACACCTTC.

The rearrangement uses TRBV9 and TRBJ1-2, with 7 bases aligning to TRBD1. With 0 bases clipped from V and 2 bases from J, the junction kept 4 bases outside the gene matches. The CDR3 length is 15 residues. Germline CDR1 is SGDLS and CDR2 is YYNGEE. The CDR3 DNA follows: TGTGCCAGCAGCGTAGGAGGGGGCGGGAACTATGGCTACACCTTC. Translated, it gives CASSVGGGGNYGYTF.

The chain has TRBV30 and TRBJ1-3, with 8 bases fitting TRBD1. This CDR3 contains 14 residues. Germline loops: CDR1 GTSNPN, CDR2 SVGIG (reference sequence). After removal of 1 base from V and 6 bases from J, the junction contained 5 bases not matched to a gene. For the CDR3, the DNA is TGTGCCTGGAGTGGGGGGGACAGGTTAAACACCATATATTTT. It translates to CAWSGGDRLNTIYF.

The rearrangement links TRBV11-2 to TRBJ2-4; D gene ambiguous. The CDR3 has 15 residues. Looked up from germline, CDR1 is SGHAT and CDR2 is FQNNGV. Between the trimmed V and J ends, which lost 3 bases and 3 bases, there was a span of 12 bases. CDR3 protein: CASSFGVSGKNIQYF. Here the CDR3 DNA reads TGTGCCAGCAGCTTTGGAGTGAGTGGCAAAAACATTCAGTACTTC.

The chain has TRBV19 and TRBJ1-5; 7 nucleotides match TRBD1. V dropped 3 bases and J dropped 7; count of bases not matched to a gene: 9. From germline, CDR1 is LNHDA and CDR2 SQIVND (reference sequence). There are 15 residues in the CDR3. CDR3 loop: CASSIPDRQQQPQHF. The DNA for the CDR3 is TGTGCCAGTAGTATCCCGGACAGGCAGCAGCAGCCCCAGCATTTT.

At least ten counts were recorded for this clone. Written as DNA, the CDR3 is TGTGCCAGCAGCCAGGGCGAACAGGGGGTAGCGGGAGGGCCGTCCAATGAGCAGTTCTTC. Its protein is CASSQGEQGVAGGPSNEQFF. The chain uses TRBV7-3 and TRBJ2-1, with 11 positions matching TRBD2. Per germline, CDR1 SGHTA and CDR2 FQGTGA. The CDR3 has 20 amino acids. Trimming removed 5 bases from V and 6 bases from J; junction bases left unmatched: 21.

The V call is TRBV7-9, the J call TRBJ2-1; possibly TRBD2 for D (5 bases). V was trimmed by 3 bases and J by 9 bases, leaving 12 bases between them. The germline V gene has CDR1 SEHNR and CDR2 FQNEAQ (reference sequence). CDR3 length: 13 residues. DNA of the CDR3: TGTGCCAGCAGCTTCCCCGGAGGACCTGAGCAGTTCTTC. Its protein product is CASSFPGGPEQFF.

The chain joins TRBV7-2 to TRBJ2-5, with 8 bases lining up with TRBD2. The V gene's germline CDR1 is SGHTA and CDR2 FQGNSA. The length of the CDR3 is 15 residues. V shed 5 bases and J 5 bases; nucleotides not matched to a gene: 10. The CDR3 sequence is CASSRRTSKGETQYF. CDR3 nucleotides: TGTGCCAGCAGCCGCCGGACTAGCAAGGGCGAGACCCAGTACTTC.

The genes are TRBV5-6 and TRBJ1-2; perhaps TRBD1 as D (6 bases). The CDR3 is made up of 14 amino acids. Trimming removed 0 bases from V and 4 bases from J, with 10 bases in between. The germline V gene has CDR1 SGHDT and CDR2 YYEEEE. The CDR3 region is CASSLGTGSYGYTF. Here the CDR3 DNA reads TGTGCCAGCAGCTTGGGTACAGGGAGCTATGGCTACACCTTC.

This chain joins TRBV28 and TRBJ2-1, with D perhaps matching TRBD1 (6 bases). Trimming shortened V by 6 bases and J by 5 bases, and 11 bases separated the two germline ends. The CDR3 spans 13 residues. CDR1 is MDHEN and CDR2 is SYDVKM in the germline V gene. The CDR3 is CASSWGQHNEQFF. In nucleotides, the CDR3 is TGTGCCAGCAGCTGGGGGCAGCACAATGAGCAGTTCTTC.

In this sample, this clone turned up many times. The chain couples TRBV6-5 to TRBJ2-5; D is possibly TRBD1 (6 bases). Germline CDR1 MNHEY, CDR2 SVGAGI. Trimming shortened V by 2 bases and J by 5 bases, and 9 bases separated the two germline ends. This CDR3 has 13 residues. CDR3 protein: CASSYDQGETQYF. The CDR3 DNA reads as TGTGCCAGCAGTTACGACCAGGGGGAGACCCAGTACTTC.

This chain links TRBV15 with TRBJ1-1; tentatively, D is TRBD1 (5 bases). Germline assignment: CDR1 LNHNV and CDR2 YYDKDF (reference sequence). The CDR3 is 15 amino acids. Trimming stripped 0 bases from V and 3 bases from J, with 11 bases between. CDR3 amino acids: CATSRDQVGHTEAFF. The CDR3 nucleotides are TGTGCCACCAGCAGAGATCAGGTGGGGCACACTGAAGCTTTCTTT.

This chain links TRBV30 with TRBJ2-4, with TRBD2 matching over 14 bases. With 0 bases clipped from V and 7 bases from J, the junction kept 5 bases outside the gene matches. Germline CDR1 and CDR2: GTSNPN and SVGIG (reference sequence). This CDR3 contains 16 residues. CDR3: CAWSVKGLAGVNIQYF. CDR3 nucleotide sequence: TGTGCCTGGAGTGTGAAGGGACTAGCGGGGGTCAACATTCAGTACTTC.